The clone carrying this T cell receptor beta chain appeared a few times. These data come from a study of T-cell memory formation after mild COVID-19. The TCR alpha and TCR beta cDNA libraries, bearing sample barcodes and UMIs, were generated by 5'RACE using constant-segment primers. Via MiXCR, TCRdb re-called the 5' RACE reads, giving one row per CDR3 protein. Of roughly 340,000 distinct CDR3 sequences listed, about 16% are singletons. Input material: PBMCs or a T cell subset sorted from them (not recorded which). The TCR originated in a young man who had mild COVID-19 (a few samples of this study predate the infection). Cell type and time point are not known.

CDR3 DNA: TGTGCCTGGAGTAGCGGGGGGGCGAGGGATACGCAGTATTTT. It is translated as CAWSSGGARDTQYF. The chain uses TRBV30 and TRBJ2-3; TRBD2 matches at 10 bases. This CDR3 has 14 amino acids. V trimming: 2 bases; J trimming: 6 bases; junction bases outside the gene matches: 5. Germline V gene lookup returns CDR1 GTSNPN and CDR2 SVGIG (reference sequence).